The rows below give T cell receptor beta chains drawn from one sample of a study of blood T cell repertoires in COVID-19. Clones were read by immunoSEQ multiplex PCR, and TCRdb kept only the in-frame ones, dropping some. The sample lists some 120,000 clones, 75% to 90% occurring once. Specimen: peripheral blood. The receptors were sampled from a human donor with acute or convalescent COVID-19. The donor label of this sample is uncertain. CDR3s include the opening cysteine and the closing phenylalanine or tryptophan. Each record gives: clone size, V gene, J gene, D gene, CDR3 DNA, CDR3 protein. D genes are given only for firm matches. The size entry is marked missing in some rows and otherwise reads once, few, many or a size class.

clone_size: .
v_call: TRBV19
j_call: TRBJ1-2
d_call: .
cdr3_nt: TGTGCCAGTAGTCACGCCACAACATGGCACTATGGCTACACCTTC
cdr3_aa: CASSHATTWHYGYTF

clone_size: .
v_call: TRBV19
j_call: TRBJ2-7
d_call: TRBD1
cdr3_nt: TGTGCCAGTAGTATGGGGACAGGGGGCCCTTACGAGCAGTACTTC
cdr3_aa: CASSMGTGGPYEQYF

clone_size: .
v_call: TRBV2
j_call: TRBJ2-5
d_call: .
cdr3_nt: TGTGCCAGCAGTGAATATCTGGGGAGGAAGACCCAGTACTTC
cdr3_aa: CASSEYLGRKTQYF

clone_size: .
v_call: TRBV3-1/TRBV3-2
j_call: TRBJ1-2
d_call: .
cdr3_nt: TGTGCCAGCAGCCAACAGGGTGCCTATGGCTACACCTTC
cdr3_aa: CASSQQGAYGYTF

clone_size: .
v_call: TRBV7-8
j_call: TRBJ1-2
d_call: TRBD1
cdr3_nt: TGTGCCAGCAGCCCAGTTGACAGGGGGGATGGCTACACCTTC
cdr3_aa: CASSPVDRGDGYTF

clone_size: .
v_call: TRBV18
j_call: TRBJ1-5
d_call: TRBD1
cdr3_nt: TGTGCCAGCTCACCACGGGGACAGGGTGCGGGGAATCAGCCCCAGCATTTT
cdr3_aa: CASSPRGQGAGNQPQHF

clone_size: .
v_call: TRBV28
j_call: TRBJ1-5
d_call: .
cdr3_nt: TGTGCCAGCACCTTTAGCGCGGGCAATCAGCCCCAGCATTTT
cdr3_aa: CASTFSAGNQPQHF

clone_size: few
v_call: TRBV28
j_call: TRBJ1-4
d_call: .
cdr3_nt: TGTGCCAGCAGTCCGGGCGGGGAAAAACTGTTTTTT
cdr3_aa: CASSPGGEKLFF

clone_size: .
v_call: TRBV19
j_call: TRBJ1-1
d_call: .
cdr3_nt: TGTGCCACCAGGGAGAACACTGAAGCTTTCTTT
cdr3_aa: CATRENTEAFF

clone_size: .
v_call: TRBV7-9
j_call: TRBJ2-3
d_call: .
cdr3_nt: TGTGCCAGCAGCCAATCAGATACGCAGTATTTT
cdr3_aa: CASSQSDTQYF

clone_size: once
v_call: TRBV6-5
j_call: TRBJ1-1
d_call: TRBD1
cdr3_nt: TGTGCCAGCAGTTATCTCAGGGGGGAGGCTTTCTTT
cdr3_aa: CASSYLRGEAFF

clone_size: .
v_call: TRBV7-2
j_call: TRBJ2-5
d_call: TRBD2
cdr3_nt: TGTGCCAGCAGCTTAGCTAGGCGGGGGGGCGCAGAGACCCAGTACTTC
cdr3_aa: CASSLARRGGAETQYF

clone_size: .
v_call: TRBV12-5
j_call: TRBJ2-1
d_call: .
cdr3_nt: TGTGCTAGTGGTTTGGTACAACGGGGAGTGTTGTTTTCCGGCTCCTACAATGAGCAGTTCTTC
cdr3_aa: CASGLVQRGVLFSGSYNEQFF

clone_size: few
v_call: TRBV6-6
j_call: TRBJ2-2
d_call: TRBD1
cdr3_nt: TGTGCCAGCAGTTACCGACAGGGGTTCACCGGGGAGCTGTTTTTT
cdr3_aa: CASSYRQGFTGELFF

clone_size: .
v_call: TRBV9
j_call: TRBJ2-2
d_call: TRBD2
cdr3_nt: TGTGCCAGCAGCGTGCGGGAGGGTAACACCGGGGAGCTGTTTTTT
cdr3_aa: CASSVREGNTGELFF

clone_size: .
v_call: TRBV15
j_call: TRBJ2-7
d_call: .
cdr3_nt: TGTGCCACCAGCAGAGATAAAGGGAGTTCCTACGAGCAGTACTTC
cdr3_aa: CATSRDKGSSYEQYF

clone_size: .
v_call: TRBV4-3
j_call: TRBJ2-1
d_call: TRBD2
cdr3_nt: TGCGCCAGCCAGTACGAGCGGGGGAACTACAATGAGCAGTTCTTC
cdr3_aa: CASQYERGNYNEQFF

clone_size: .
v_call: TRBV29-1
j_call: TRBJ2-3
d_call: .
cdr3_nt: TGCAGCGCCGAGGCGCAGCTCACAGATACGCAGTATTTT
cdr3_aa: CSAEAQLTDTQYF

clone_size: .
v_call: TRBV2
j_call: TRBJ1-3
d_call: .
cdr3_nt: TGTGCCAGCAGTCCTCGTCAGGGATCTGGAAACACCATATATTTT
cdr3_aa: CASSPRQGSGNTIYF

clone_size: .
v_call: TRBV19
j_call: TRBJ1-3
d_call: .
cdr3_nt: TGTGCCAGTATACAGGGCGCCACCATATATTTT
cdr3_aa: CASIQGATIYF

clone_size: .
v_call: TRBV5-6
j_call: TRBJ2-7
d_call: .
cdr3_nt: TGTGCCAGCAGTCCGCCGGGTCCGCCAAGAAGCTACGAGCAGTACTTC
cdr3_aa: CASSPPGPPRSYEQYF

clone_size: .
v_call: TRBV29-1
j_call: TRBJ2-7
d_call: TRBD2
cdr3_nt: TGCAGCGTTCAGGAAGTAGCGGGAGTAGGAGAGCAGTACTTC
cdr3_aa: CSVQEVAGVGEQYF

clone_size: .
v_call: TRBV25-1
j_call: TRBJ2-7
d_call: TRBD1
cdr3_nt: TGTGCCAGCAGTGAGAGGGGGCCTGAGGACTACGAGCAGTACTTC
cdr3_aa: CASSERGPEDYEQYF

clone_size: .
v_call: TRBV7-6
j_call: TRBJ1-5
d_call: .
cdr3_nt: TGTGCCAGCAGCTTAGTTTTTTCTCTTGTGTTTAGCAATCAGCCCCAGCATTTT
cdr3_aa: CASSLVFSLVFSNQPQHF

clone_size: .
v_call: TRBV27
j_call: TRBJ2-7
d_call: TRBD1
cdr3_nt: TGTGCCAGCGCCCCGGACAGGGGGGACTACGAGCAGTACTTC
cdr3_aa: CASAPDRGDYEQYF

clone_size: .
v_call: TRBV30
j_call: TRBJ2-7
d_call: .
cdr3_nt: TGTGCCTGGAGTGTTCCAGGCTACGAGCAGTACTTC
cdr3_aa: CAWSVPGYEQYF

clone_size: .
v_call: TRBV18
j_call: TRBJ2-5
d_call: .
cdr3_nt: TGTGCCAGCTCACCCAGTCGCTTAGAGACCCAGTACTTC
cdr3_aa: CASSPSRLETQYF

clone_size: .
v_call: TRBV5-5
j_call: TRBJ1-2
d_call: .
cdr3_nt: TGTGCCAGCAGCTTGGACCCACAGATTTCCTATGGCTACACCTTC
cdr3_aa: CASSLDPQISYGYTF

clone_size: .
v_call: TRBV6-2/TRBV6-3
j_call: TRBJ1-4
d_call: .
cdr3_nt: TGTGCCAGCAGTTACACGATTCGAGGCAGGGGTGGAACTAATGAAAAACTGTTTTTT
cdr3_aa: CASSYTIRGRGGTNEKLFF

clone_size: .
v_call: TRBV20-1
j_call: TRBJ2-7
d_call: TRBD1
cdr3_nt: TGCAGTGCAAGACAGGGGCGCGAGCAGTACTTC
cdr3_aa: CSARQGREQYF

clone_size: few
v_call: TRBV13
j_call: TRBJ2-1
d_call: TRBD2
cdr3_nt: TGTGCCAGCACCCGGGTCCTAGCGGGAGGTCGCAATGAGCAGTTCTTC
cdr3_aa: CASTRVLAGGRNEQFF

clone_size: .
v_call: TRBV4-3
j_call: TRBJ1-5
d_call: .
cdr3_nt: TGCGCCAGCAGCCAAGATCAGGCGGGGGGTCAGCCCCAGCATTTT
cdr3_aa: CASSQDQAGGQPQHF

clone_size: .
v_call: TRBV29-1
j_call: TRBJ1-2
d_call: TRBD1
cdr3_nt: TGCAGCGTTGAAGAACGCCGGGACAGAGCGGACGGCTACACCTTC
cdr3_aa: CSVEERRDRADGYTF